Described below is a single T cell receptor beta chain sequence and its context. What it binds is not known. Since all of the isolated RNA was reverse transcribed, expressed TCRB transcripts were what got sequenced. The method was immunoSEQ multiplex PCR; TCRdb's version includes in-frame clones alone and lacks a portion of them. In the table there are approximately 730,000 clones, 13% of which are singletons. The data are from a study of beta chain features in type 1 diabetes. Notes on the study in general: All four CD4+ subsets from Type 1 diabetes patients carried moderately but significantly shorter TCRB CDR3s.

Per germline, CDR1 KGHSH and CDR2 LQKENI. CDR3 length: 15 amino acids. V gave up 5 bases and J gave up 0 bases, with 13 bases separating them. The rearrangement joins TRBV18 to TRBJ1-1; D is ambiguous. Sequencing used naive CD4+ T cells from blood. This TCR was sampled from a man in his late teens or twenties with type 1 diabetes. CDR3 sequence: CASSNTDLMNTEAFF. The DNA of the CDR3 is TGTGCCAGCTCAAATACAGATCTCATGAACACTGAAGCTTTCTTT.